A single sample is the source of the 11 T cell receptor beta chains below, sequenced in a study of breast tumors, draining lymph nodes, adjacent tissues (dated by TCRdb to between 2015 and 2016). Library creation used multiplex PCR. Sequencer: Illumina HiSeq 2000. In TCRdb, the public reads were trimmed at Q25 with fastp and aligned with MiXCR, with productive beta chains retained. Rows merge per CDR3 protein into single entries with the most common DNA and genes. The sample table shows roughly 220,000 distinct CDR3 sequences, and less than 35% are seen once. The ten largest clones add up to over 3.5% of the sample. The lymph node samples were taken from the axillary draining lymph nodes of breast cancer patients. Sequences were obtained from axillary lymph node tissue. Receptors were obtained from a female donor with breast cancer. Some clones in this sample may be carry-over from other donors' samples.

This clonotype was seen a handful of times. This chain links TRBV6-6 with TRBJ2-1; D uncertain. The CDR3 sequence is 14 residues long. The germline V gene has CDR1 MNHNY and CDR2 SVGAGI (reference sequence). With 9 bases removed from V and 0 bases from J, the gap between germline ends came to 12 bases. The CDR3 sequence: CASLHSSSYNEQFF. The CDR3 DNA reads TGTGCCAGTCTTCATTCTAGCTCCTACAATGAGCAGTTCTTC.

Turning to this clonotype: The CDR3 ends on some other residue instead of the conserved phenylalanine or tryptophan, so this is likely a read error. The chain links TRBV5-1 to TRBJ1-3; 8 positions agree with TRBD1. CDR3 length: 15 residues. After removal of 0 bases from V and 3 bases from J, the junction contained 2 bases not matched to a gene. The germline V gene has CDR1 SGHRS and CDR2 YFSETQ. CDR3 protein: CASSLGTGNGNTIYY. Written as DNA, the CDR3 is TGCGCCAGCAGCTTGGGGACAGGGAATGGAAACACCATATATTAT.

In its sample, this clonotype was seen many times. The chain recombines TRBV7-8 with TRBJ1-2, with D unresolved. The V end lost 3 bases, the J end lost 8 bases, and 10 bases lay between the germline ends. The V gene's germline CDR1 is SGHVS and CDR2 FQNEAQ. There are 12 residues in the CDR3. In DNA form, the CDR3 reads TGTGCCAGCAGCTTTTTAGGTGGCGGCTACACCTTC. It translates to CASSFLGGGYTF.

On this clonotype itself: This is likely a read error, given that the CDR3 carries no conserved phenylalanine or tryptophan at its end. The DNA is left out, because the CDR3 cannot be placed on it with certainty; the CDR3 is given as TCRdb lists it. The genes are TRBV20-1 and TRBJ2-5; the DNA was not compared with TRBD2, the D call given in the table. From its first to its last residue, the CDR3 has 8 amino acids. The V gene's germline CDR1 is DFQATT and CDR2 SNEGSKA (reference sequence). CDR3: CSARDGTS.

At least ten counts were recorded for this clonotype. The chain recombines TRBV19 with TRBJ2-2; the D is unclear. Trimming took 7 bases from V and 8 from J, leaving 17 bases between them. There are 14 residues in the CDR3. Per the germline V gene, CDR1 is LNHDA and CDR2 is SQIVND (reference sequence). CDR3 DNA sequence: TGTGCCAGTACCATCACCCGGACCGGGGGGGAGCTGTTTTTT. It is translated as CASTITRTGGELFF.

At least ten counts were recorded for this clonotype. The chain employs TRBV20-1 and TRBJ2-5, with D unresolved. Germline loops: CDR1 DFQATT, CDR2 SNEGSKA (reference sequence). The CDR3 loop spans 11 amino acids. V was cut by 1 base and J by 5 bases, with 5 bases left in between. As DNA, the CDR3 is TGCAGTGCTAGAGGGGTGGAGACCCAGTACTTC. As protein: CSARGVETQYF.

The table lists this clonotype with a few counts. This chain uses TRBV27 with TRBJ2-7; 12 bases align to TRBD1. Germline V lookup: CDR1 MNHEY, CDR2 SMNVEV (reference sequence). After removal of 6 bases from V and 6 bases from J, the junction contained 6 bases not matched to a gene. This CDR3 comprises 14 residues. The DNA for the CDR3 is TGTGCCAGCAGCCAGGGACAGGGGGCGATCGAGCAGTACTTC. Translation gives CASSQGQGAIEQYF.

This chain connects TRBV10-3 to TRBJ1-2; 9 bases agree with TRBD1. J lost 2 bases, V lost 2 bases, and 3 bases had no gene match. This CDR3 is 15 amino acids long. Germline V lookup: CDR1 ENHRY, CDR2 SYGVKD. This CDR3 is CAISEVQGANYGYTF. The CDR3 DNA reads TGTGCCATCAGTGAGGTACAGGGGGCGAACTATGGCTACACCTTC.

Remarks on this clonotype: The junction shows a germline mismatch at one end, possibly a read error. The V call is TRBV7-2, the J call TRBJ1-4; unclear D gene. The CDR3 totals 15 residues. Per germline, CDR1 SGHTA and CDR2 FQGNSA. For the CDR3, the DNA is TGTGCCAGCAGCTTAGGACTGAACACCGGGGAAAAACTGGTTTTT. Its protein product is CASSLGLNTGEKLVF.

This clonotype was seen many times. This chain connects TRBV9 to TRBJ2-7, with D uncertain. Germline assignment: CDR1 SGDLS and CDR2 YYNGEE. The ends were cut back, 2 bases at V and 1 base at J, with 13 bases in the middle. CDR3 length equals 15 residues. Here the CDR3 reads CASSVSAGSSYEQYF. The CDR3 coding sequence is TGTGCCAGCAGCGTTTCGGCAGGATCATCCTACGAGCAGTACTTC.

This clonotype was seen repeatedly, ten times or more. The genes are TRBV4-3 and TRBJ2-3; D is possibly TRBD1 (5 bases). Between the trimmed V and J ends, which lost 0 bases and 3 bases, there was a span of 13 bases. Per germline, CDR1 LGHNA and CDR2 YSLEER. This CDR3 contains 16 residues. The CDR3 here is CASSQELAQGTDTQYF. The CDR3 nucleotides are TGCGCCAGCAGCCAAGAATTGGCTCAGGGAACAGATACGCAGTATTTT.